This T cell receptor beta chain was retrieved from a study of vaccination effects on CD4 cells after COVID-19. Study in general: Before any sequencing was done, the ViraFEST assay used viral peptide pools to expand antigen-specific CD4+ T cells. Following the second dose by a median of 72 days, the post-vaccine samples were obtained.

Using immunoSEQ multiplex PCR, the repertoire was profiled, and TCRdb retains in-frame clones only, with some absent. The repertoire includes around 62,000 clones, around 74% of them detected once, and under 2.5% sits in the top ten. CDR3 length equals 16 residues. CDR1 is MNHNY and CDR2 is SVGAGI in the germline V gene (reference sequence). V was pared by 6 bases and J by 5 bases, with 10 bases of the junction left unmatched. Details on this clone: Its antigen is unknown.

Subsequent to 10 days of culture, CD4+ T cells were isolated. As their vaccination, participants received two doses of either BNT162b2 or mRNA-1273. This chain uses TRBV6-6 with TRBJ2-5, with 12 nucleotides matching TRBD1. This receptor was obtained from a human donor who received a COVID-19 vaccine. Sample: CD4+ T cells from PBMCs cultured without peptide, taken after COVID-19 vaccination. The CDR3 bases are TGTGCCAGCAGGAGCCCCGGGACAGGGGGCGGGGAGACCCAGTACTTC. It codes for CASRSPGTGGGETQYF.